The 27 T cell receptor beta chains presented below share a single source sample, sequenced in a study of shared clonotypes between healthy human individuals. Repertoires were generated with immunoSEQ multiplex PCR, while TCRdb's copy carries only in-frame clones and drops some. This sample carries hundreds of thousands of clones, approximately 96% of them seen once, and the ten largest clones take less than 0.12%. The naive CD8 population came from CD45RO-negative cells selected for CCR7, without terminally differentiated effector memory CD45RA+ cells. Sample: naive CD8+ T cells sorted from blood. All receptors come from a woman under 40 in good health.

The chain is built from TRBV6-5 and TRBJ2-5, with 8 bases aligning to TRBD2. The V gene end was trimmed by 4 bases and the J gene end by 5 bases; junction bases not matched to a gene: 9. The CDR3 totals 15 residues. Germline lookup yields CDR1 MNHEY and CDR2 SVGAGI. The CDR3 DNA reads TGTGCCAGCAGTTTCAGCGCGGGAGGCGCGGAGACCCAGTACTTC. This translates into CASSFSAGGAETQYF.

The chain recombines TRBV7-6 with TRBJ2-3, with 8 nucleotides matching TRBD1. CDR3 length: 17 amino acids. Germline trimming cut 1 base from V and 1 base from J; bases unmatched to any gene: 7. Germline V gives CDR1 SGHVS, CDR2 FNYEAQ. The CDR3 protein is CASSLGRGRLGTDTQYF. The CDR3 DNA reads as TGTGCCAGCAGCTTAGGCAGGGGGCGCTTGGGCACAGATACGCAGTATTTT.

V gene TRBV5-6 combines with J gene TRBJ1-2, with D unresolved. The germline V and J ends were trimmed by 4 bases and 2 bases, with 15 bases remaining between them. The germline V gene encodes CDR1 SGHDT and CDR2 YYEEEE. This CDR3 comprises 15 residues. CDR3 nucleotides: TGTGCCAGCAGCCCTGGGAGTTTTGCAAACTATGGCTACACCTTC. Translation: CASSPGSFANYGYTF.

The chain combines TRBV29-1 with TRBJ1-1; TRBD1 agrees at 8 bases. V lost 6 bases and J lost 5; bases outside the gene matches: 17. This CDR3 is 16 amino acids long. From germline, CDR1 is SQVTM and CDR2 ANQGSEA. The CDR3 reads CSVHRKETGAETEAFF. Here the CDR3 DNA reads TGCAGCGTGCACCGCAAGGAGACAGGGGCCGAGACTGAAGCTTTCTTT.

CDR3 sequence reads: CASRTSGGYNEQFF. The CDR3 nucleotides are TGTGCCAGCAGGACTAGCGGGGGCTACAATGAGCAGTTCTTC. The chain combines TRBV11-1 with TRBJ2-1; 12 bases agree with TRBD2. The V segment lost 6 bases and the J segment 3 bases; nucleotides outside the gene matches: 0. From germline, CDR1 is SGHAT and CDR2 FQDESV (reference sequence). The CDR3 is 14 amino acids. The full variable domain, completed using reference TRBV11-1 and TRBJ2-1, is EAEVAQSPRYKITEKSQAVAFWCDPISGHATLYWYRQILGQGPELLVQFQDESVVDDSQLPKDRFSAERLKGVDSTLKIQPAELGDSAMYLCASRTSGGYNEQFFGPGTRLTVL.

The V call is TRBV12-5, the J call TRBJ2-5, with 9 nucleotides matching TRBD1. This CDR3 has 15 residues. Germline CDR1 and CDR2: LGHNT and FRNRAP. The ends lost 1 base at V and 4 bases at J; junction bases unmatched: 4. The CDR3 sequence is CASGLGTGAGETQYF. The DNA for the CDR3 is TGTGCTAGTGGTTTGGGGACAGGGGCGGGAGAGACCCAGTACTTC.

The chain carries TRBV27 and TRBJ1-1, with a tentative D call TRBD1 (5 bases). The germline gives CDR1 MNHEY, CDR2 SMNVEV (reference sequence). The V end was cut by 5 bases, the J end by 4 bases, with 14 bases between. The CDR3 has 14 amino acids. CDR3 amino acids: CASSLGGGTTEAFF. The CDR3 DNA reads as TGTGCCAGCAGTCTGGGGGGGGGAACCACTGAAGCTTTCTTT.

The chain is built from TRBV6-6 and TRBJ2-3; 7 bases agree with TRBD2. The germline gives CDR1 MNHNY, CDR2 SVGAGI (reference sequence). This CDR3 is 15 amino acids long. The junction had 2 bases not matched to a gene; V was cut back by 2 bases and J by 0 bases. The CDR3 DNA follows: TGTGCCAGCAGTTACCTAGCGGTTAGCACAGATACGCAGTATTTT. Encoded protein: CASSYLAVSTDTQYF.

This clone is a singleton in its sample. Written as DNA, the CDR3 is TGTGCCAGCAGTTACGACAGCTCCTACGAGCAGTACTTC. Encoded protein: CASSYDSSYEQYF. The chain uses TRBV6-5 and TRBJ2-7; tentative D call: TRBD1 (5 bases). The CDR3 has 13 residues. The V end lost 2 bases, the J end lost 0 bases, and 5 bases lay between the germline ends. Germline V gene sequence: CDR1 MNHEY, CDR2 SVGAGI.

The chain has TRBV28 and TRBJ1-5; 7 bases map to TRBD1. In germline, CDR1 is MDHEN, CDR2 SYDVKM. Unmatched junction bases numbered 7, after V lost 6 bases and J lost 2 bases. The CDR3 totals 15 residues. The CDR3 is CASRQATGGNQPQHF. Written as DNA, the CDR3 is TGTGCCAGCAGGCAAGCCACAGGGGGCAATCAGCCCCAGCATTTT.

This clone was seen just once. V and J are TRBV6-6 and TRBJ2-5; D possibly corresponds to TRBD2 (5 bases). CDR1 MNHNY and CDR2 SVGAGI come from the germline V gene (reference sequence). Trimming removed 4 bases at V and 2 bases at J, with 11 bases between. The CDR3 is 14 residues long. The CDR3 nucleotides read TGTGCCAGCAGTTCTCTGGACTGGCAAGAGACCCAGTACTTC. Protein sequence: CASSSLDWQETQYF.

The CDR3 loop is CASSEYGALQPQHF. The CDR3 coding sequence is TGTGCCAGCAGTGAATATGGGGCTTTGCAGCCCCAGCATTTT. The chain has TRBV6-1 and TRBJ1-5; D is possibly TRBD1 (5 bases). V was cut by 2 bases and J by 7 bases, with 12 bases left in between. The CDR3 consists of 14 residues. Germline V gene lookup returns CDR1 MNHNS and CDR2 SASEGT.

The chain uses TRBV9 and TRBJ2-3, with D unclear. CDR1 and CDR2 (germline): SGDLS, YYNGEE. V shed 0 bases and J shed 4 bases, with 9 bases lying between them. The CDR3 is made up of 14 amino acids. The DNA for the CDR3 is TGTGCCAGCAGCGTAGAGGGTCGGGCAGATACGCAGTATTTT. Translation: CASSVEGRADTQYF.

V is TRBV29-1 and J is TRBJ2-1; weak D call: TRBD2 (5 bases). Germline loops: CDR1 SQVTM, CDR2 ANQGSEA. Trimming cost V 6 bases and J 3 bases, with 15 bases left between them. The CDR3 contains 14 residues. CDR3 sequence (DNA): TGCAGCGTCCCGGGATCTAGAGGCTACAATGAGCAGTTCTTC. Its protein product is CSVPGSRGYNEQFF.

A remark on this clone: An end of the junction differs from the germline gene, which may be a read error. The rearrangement links TRBV2 to TRBJ2-5; 7 positions agree with TRBD1. Per germline, CDR1 SNHLY and CDR2 FYNNEI. CDR3 length equals 13 residues. CDR3 region: CASRIQGLETRYF. DNA of the CDR3: TGTGCCAGCAGGATACAGGGGTTGGAGACCCGGTACTTC. The variable domain in full, with the rest retrieved from reference TRBV2 and TRBJ2-5, is EPEVTQTPSHQVTQMGQEVILRCVPISNHLYFYWYRQILGQKVEFLVSFYNNEISEKSEIFDDQFSVERPDGSNFTLKIRSTKLEDSAMYFCASRIQGLETRYFGPGTRLLVL.

The chain uses TRBV6-1 and TRBJ2-7; 8 bases are shared with TRBD1. Per germline, CDR1 MNHNS and CDR2 SASEGT. CDR3 size: 14 residues. V shed 8 bases and J 3 bases; nucleotides not matched to a gene: 9. DNA for the CDR3: TGTGCCAGCGGTTCAGGGACAGGACTCTACGAGCAGTACTTC. This gives the protein CASGSGTGLYEQYF.

With respect to this clone: This sample also contains other DNA sequences that code for the same CDR3. The V gene is TRBV5-4, the J gene TRBJ2-7; D is ambiguous. CDR3 length: 11 amino acids. Germline CDR1 SGHNT, CDR2 YYREEE (reference sequence). Trimming removed 5 bases at V and 4 bases at J, with 7 bases between. The CDR3 spells CASSSEYEQYF. DNA of the CDR3: TGTGCCAGCAGTTCCGAATACGAGCAGTACTTC.

The gene calls are TRBV7-9 and TRBJ2-1; 7 bases map to TRBD2. The length of the CDR3 is 12 residues. Trimming cost V 2 bases and J 10 bases; bases outside gene matches: 2. Looked up from germline, CDR1 is SEHNR and CDR2 is FQNEAQ (reference sequence). The CDR3 nucleotides are TGTGCCAGCAGCTTAAGCGGGGAAGAGCAGTTCTTC. Protein sequence: CASSLSGEEQFF.

CDR3 nucleotide sequence: TGTGCCAGCAGCCAAGGCGGGGGGAGCACAGATACGCAGTATTTT. This translates into CASSQGGGSTDTQYF. The chain combines TRBV14 with TRBJ2-3, with 8 bases lining up with TRBD2. This CDR3 is 15 amino acids long. V lost 1 base and J lost 0; bases outside the gene matches: 0. CDR1 SGHDN and CDR2 FVKESK come from the germline V gene.

This sequence joins TRBV27 and TRBJ2-7, with 7 bases matching TRBD2. V lost 6 bases, J lost 0 bases, and 2 bases stayed unmatched. From germline, CDR1 is MNHEY and CDR2 SMNVEV (reference sequence). The CDR3 covers 13 residues. The chain's CDR3 is CASRLANSYEQYF. The CDR3, as DNA: TGTGCCAGCAGACTAGCGAACTCCTACGAGCAGTACTTC.

This chain joins TRBV11-2 and TRBJ2-7; D may be TRBD1 (6 bases). Deletions cut 4 bases from V and 1 base from J, with 14 bases between. The CDR3 loop spans 15 amino acids. Germline assignment: CDR1 SGHAT and CDR2 FQNNGV. The CDR3 sequence: CASSSYGQSSYEQYF. CDR3 nucleotides: TGTGCCAGCAGCTCCTACGGACAGTCTTCCTACGAGCAGTACTTC. The whole variable domain, filled in from reference TRBV11-2 and TRBJ2-7, reads EAGVAQSPRYKIIEKRQSVAFWCNPISGHATLYWYQQILGQGPKLLIQFQNNGVVDDSQLPKDRFSAERLKGVDSTLKIQPAKLEDSAVYLCASSSYGQSSYEQYFGPGTRLTVT.

This clone was observed a single time. The chain employs TRBV4-1 and TRBJ1-5, with D perhaps matching TRBD1 (5 bases). Trimming left V 1 base short and J 1 base short, with 8 bases between. The CDR3 length is 15 residues. Per the germline V gene, CDR1 is MGHRA and CDR2 is YSYEKL. CDR3 sequence reads: CASSQAGLSNQPQHF. CDR3 bases: TGCGCCAGCAGCCAAGCAGGGTTAAGCAATCAGCCCCAGCATTTT.

CDR3 protein: CASSLRGLAGENEQFF. DNA for the CDR3: TGTGCCAGCAGTTTAAGGGGCCTAGCGGGAGAAAATGAGCAGTTCTTC. The J gene is TRBJ2-1, the V gene TRBV27, with 10 bases identical to TRBD2. The V segment lost 2 bases and the J segment 7 bases; nucleotides outside the gene matches: 8. The CDR3 is 16 amino acids. The germline gives CDR1 MNHEY, CDR2 SMNVEV (reference sequence).

The chain combines TRBV29-1 with TRBJ2-7; D not resolved. Germline V gives CDR1 SQVTM, CDR2 ANQGSEA. CDR3 size: 14 residues. Trimming shortened V by 4 bases and J by 7 bases, and 20 bases separated the two germline ends. The CDR3 sequence is CSVALAADYEEQYF. The CDR3 DNA reads as TGCAGCGTTGCTCTGGCGGCAGATTACGAGGAGCAGTACTTC.

The CDR3 region has the DNA TGTGCCAGCAGCTCTCCTAGCGGGAGGGCCGATGAGCAGTTCTTC. Translation: CASSSPSGRADEQFF. This chain connects TRBV7-9 to TRBJ2-1, with 12 bases aligning to TRBD2. The CDR3 loop spans 15 amino acids. J lost 8 bases, V lost 4 bases, and 6 bases had no gene match. Germline V gene lookup returns CDR1 SEHNR and CDR2 FQNEAQ (reference sequence).

This chain joins TRBV19 and TRBJ1-1; 9 bases line up with TRBD1. This CDR3 contains 15 residues. Germline CDR1 reads LNHDA; CDR2 reads SQIVND (reference sequence). J lost 4 bases, V lost 5 bases, and 8 bases had no gene match. In DNA form, the CDR3 reads TGTGCCAGTAGTGCGCTACAGGGGGCCAGCACTGAAGCTTTCTTT. Translation: CASSALQGASTEAFF.

The rearrangement links TRBV5-1 to TRBJ2-7; D perhaps matches TRBD1 (6 bases). The germline V and J ends were trimmed by 0 bases and 1 base, with 8 bases remaining between them. This CDR3 contains 14 residues. Germline CDR1 reads SGHRS; CDR2 reads YFSETQ. Here the CDR3 DNA reads TGCGCCAGCAGCTTGGGCAGGGGTTCCTACGAGCAGTACTTC. The encoded protein is CASSLGRGSYEQYF.